The clone carrying this T cell receptor beta chain was detected only a few times. The antigen remains unidentified. The data stem from a study of T-cell memory formation after mild COVID-19. This CDR3 spans 13 amino acids. V lost 5 bases to trimming and J lost 4 bases, with 12 bases between them. CDR1 and CDR2 from the germline V gene are LNHDA and SQIVND (reference sequence). Whole-study findings and limits: Clones contracting day 15 to 85 were balanced CD4/CD8; later expanders leaned CD4+.

TCRdb re-called the 5' RACE reads through MiXCR, storing one row per CDR3 protein. The table lists a few hundred thousand distinct CDR3 sequences, around 21% of them singletons. The chain carries TRBV19 and TRBJ2-7, with D unresolved. The sequence was collected from an adult woman who had mild COVID-19 (a few samples of this study predate the infection). Cell type and time point are not known. Sequencing was carried out using PBMCs or a T cell subset sorted from them (not recorded which). The CDR3 sequence is CASSPQPGYEQYF. The CDR3, as DNA: TGTGCCAGTAGTCCCCAACCCGGGTACGAGCAGTACTTC.